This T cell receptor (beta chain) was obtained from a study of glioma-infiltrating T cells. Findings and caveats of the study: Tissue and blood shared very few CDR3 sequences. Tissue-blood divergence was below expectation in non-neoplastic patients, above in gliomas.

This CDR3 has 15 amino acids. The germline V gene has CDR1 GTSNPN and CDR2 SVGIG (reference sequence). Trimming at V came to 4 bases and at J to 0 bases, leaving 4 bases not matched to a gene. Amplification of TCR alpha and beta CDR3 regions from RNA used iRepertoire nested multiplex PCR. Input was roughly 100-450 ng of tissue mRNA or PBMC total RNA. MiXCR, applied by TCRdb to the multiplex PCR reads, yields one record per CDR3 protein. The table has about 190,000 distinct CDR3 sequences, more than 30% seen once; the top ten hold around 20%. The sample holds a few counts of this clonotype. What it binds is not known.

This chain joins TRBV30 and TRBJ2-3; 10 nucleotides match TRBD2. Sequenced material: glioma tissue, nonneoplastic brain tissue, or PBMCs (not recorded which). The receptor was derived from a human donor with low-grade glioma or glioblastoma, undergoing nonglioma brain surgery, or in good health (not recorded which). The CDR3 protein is CAWILTSGSTDTQYF. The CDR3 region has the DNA TGTGCCTGGATCCTGACTAGCGGGAGCACAGATACGCAGTATTTT.